A selection of T cell receptor beta chains follows, all from one sample in a study of blood T cells in healthy people across ages. TCRdb passed the 5' RACE reads through MiXCR, listing each CDR3 protein once. The table lists approximately 1.5 million distinct CDR3 sequences, under 55% of them singletons. Sequencing input: blood. The receptor set was obtained from a woman in her late teens or twenties in good health. Each CDR3 is given with its conserved first and last residue. Each record gives: V gene, J gene, CDR3 protein.

v_call: TRBV20-1
j_call: TRBJ2-7
cdr3_aa: CSARTPGPSYEQYF

v_call: TRBV21-1
j_call: TRBJ1-1
cdr3_aa: CASSPFGPPFTEAFF

v_call: TRBV5-1
j_call: TRBJ1-2
cdr3_aa: CASSLAGFVSGYTF

v_call: TRBV7-2
j_call: NA
cdr3_aa: CASSFRNEQYF

v_call: TRBV4-1
j_call: TRBJ2-2
cdr3_aa: CASSQDWRNTGELFF

v_call: TRBV12-3/TRBV12-4
j_call: TRBJ2-2
cdr3_aa: CASSLARGTSGNTGELFF

v_call: TRBV9
j_call: TRBJ2-1
cdr3_aa: CASSVMGQGINEQFF

v_call: TRBV20-1
j_call: TRBJ1-5
cdr3_aa: CSAKQDINSNQPQHF

v_call: TRBV5-5
j_call: TRBJ2-7
cdr3_aa: CASSLITGAGHEQYF

v_call: TRBV6-5
j_call: TRBJ1-6
cdr3_aa: CASSYQAGSDNSPLHF

v_call: TRBV7-2
j_call: TRBJ1-2
cdr3_aa: CASSRNGGQRTNYGYTF

v_call: TRBV29-1
j_call: TRBJ1-1
cdr3_aa: CSVVRVTEAFF

v_call: TRBV3-1
j_call: TRBJ1-2
cdr3_aa: CASSPYGTGGYGYTF

v_call: TRBV18
j_call: TRBJ2-1
cdr3_aa: CASSPQTSFEQFF

v_call: TRBV12-3/TRBV12-4
j_call: TRBJ2-5
cdr3_aa: CASSSTSGETTQYF

v_call: TRBV6-2/TRBV6-3
j_call: TRBJ1-2
cdr3_aa: CASSSPGRINYGYTF

v_call: TRBV20-1
j_call: TRBJ2-7
cdr3_aa: CSALRTGFEQYF

v_call: TRBV5-1
j_call: TRBJ2-3
cdr3_aa: CASSLEVAARDTQYF

v_call: TRBV2
j_call: TRBJ1-4
cdr3_aa: CASSESPPRVKTNEKLFF

v_call: TRBV20-1
j_call: TRBJ2-7
cdr3_aa: CSARQRASVPYEQYF

v_call: TRBV29-1
j_call: TRBJ1-1
cdr3_aa: CSVGTGVGTEAFF

v_call: TRBV27
j_call: TRBJ2-1
cdr3_aa: CASRDRLDPSYNEQFF

v_call: TRBV14
j_call: TRBJ2-2
cdr3_aa: CASSPIGIGELFF

v_call: TRBV21-1
j_call: TRBJ1-4
cdr3_aa: CARLQGHATNEKLFF

v_call: TRBV25-1
j_call: TRBJ2-5
cdr3_aa: CASRERAREQYF

v_call: TRBV27
j_call: TRBJ1-4
cdr3_aa: CASSPPGTDATNEKLFF

v_call: TRBV11-2
j_call: TRBJ2-1
cdr3_aa: CASSLDGRIYNEQFF

v_call: TRBV29-1
j_call: NA
cdr3_aa: CSVGGTLSYEQYF

v_call: TRBV15
j_call: TRBJ1-2
cdr3_aa: CATSRDLDSYYSNYGYTF

v_call: TRBV20-1
j_call: TRBJ2-7
cdr3_aa: CSATKSSVASVYEQYF

v_call: TRBV5-1
j_call: TRBJ1-2
cdr3_aa: CASSFVTNYGYTF

v_call: TRBV12-3/TRBV12-4
j_call: TRBJ2-2
cdr3_aa: CASRALAGGLNTGELFF

v_call: TRBV20-1
j_call: TRBJ2-1
cdr3_aa: CSASPFGGSSYNEQFF

v_call: TRBV30
j_call: TRBJ1-4
cdr3_aa: CAWSIQGNKKLFF

v_call: TRBV20-1
j_call: TRBJ2-1
cdr3_aa: CSADGARGSYNEQFF

v_call: TRBV6-5
j_call: TRBJ1-1
cdr3_aa: CASSCSNLNTEAFF

v_call: TRBV27
j_call: TRBJ2-7
cdr3_aa: CASSSIGPDRGFYEQYF

v_call: TRBV29-1
j_call: TRBJ2-7
cdr3_aa: CSVEGAGGRYNEQYF

v_call: TRBV7-9
j_call: TRBJ2-1
cdr3_aa: CASSFSSAYNEQFF

v_call: TRBV28
j_call: TRBJ1-1
cdr3_aa: CASSRVTEAFF

v_call: TRBV20-1
j_call: TRBJ2-1
cdr3_aa: CSANPGLARNEQFF

v_call: TRBV6-2/TRBV6-3
j_call: TRBJ2-1
cdr3_aa: CASSRTSGSSSHEQFF

v_call: TRBV4-2
j_call: TRBJ1-1
cdr3_aa: CASSQESATLNTEAFF

v_call: TRBV20-1
j_call: TRBJ1-5
cdr3_aa: CSARSTGGSQPQHF

v_call: TRBV30
j_call: TRBJ2-5
cdr3_aa: CAWSATSIETQYF

v_call: TRBV6-2/TRBV6-3
j_call: TRBJ2-3
cdr3_aa: CASSYSLALTDTQYF

v_call: TRBV27
j_call: TRBJ2-5
cdr3_aa: CASSYRAAGEQYF

v_call: TRBV10-3
j_call: TRBJ1-2
cdr3_aa: CAISETENYGYTF

v_call: TRBV15
j_call: TRBJ2-6
cdr3_aa: CATSRDWDSGANVLTF